A selection of T cell receptor beta chains follows, all from one sample in a study of blood T cell repertoires in COVID-19. Produced via immunoSEQ multiplex PCR; TCRdb's table is partial and in-frame only. Of some 120,000 clones detected, approximately 80% appear once; the ten largest clones hold approximately 2%. Sequencing was carried out using peripheral blood. The receptors derive from an older man with acute or convalescent COVID-19. The conserved cysteine and the conserved F or W are not part of the CDR3 here.

J,V,CDR3
TRBJ1-2,TRBV6-1,ASSEVLGLYDYGYT
TRBJ1-2,TRBV5-1,ASSPGQRPAYGYT
TRBJ1-1,TRBV6-2/TRBV6-3,ASSYPTGGETAEAF
TRBJ2-3,TRBV27,ASSFVAGDTQY
TRBJ1-2,TRBV28,ASSSGQGPGPYGYT
TRBJ2-7,TRBV19,ASSIGTGNEQY
TRBJ1-6,TRBV10-2,ASHDAGVPYNSPLH
TRBJ1-6,TRBV9,ASSVGTGGSSPLH
TRBJ1-1,TRBV30,AWMGIEAF
TRBJ1-5,TRBV7-9,ASSGAAGRQPQH
TRBJ2-4,TRBV27,ASSPRLDLAKNIQY
TRBJ2-2,TRBV5-5,ANSRDRSNTGELF
TRBJ1-2,TRBV9,ASSVAWTAPNYGYT
TRBJ2-5,TRBV28,ASSLGEETQY
TRBJ2-7,TRBV23-1,ASSQPGHN
TRBJ1-4,TRBV6-1,ASSEATYRNEKLF
TRBJ2-4,TRBV28,ASRSSGLAKNIQY
-,TRBV19,ASRRAGGHSYEQY
TRBJ2-7,TRBV4-1,ASGQAGQGAYEQY
TRBJ1-3,TRBV5-4,ASSPGHGNTIY
TRBJ2-1,TRBV15,ATSYSGGYNEQF
TRBJ2-3,TRBV7-9,ASGPGTGTDTQY
TRBJ2-1,TRBV20-1,SASVVREQF
TRBJ2-7,TRBV5-1,ASSLVVSFSYEQY
TRBJ2-5,TRBV7-8,ASSSRVQETQY
TRBJ1-5,TRBV11-2,ASSPSRGGQPQH
TRBJ2-3,TRBV28,ASSEALAASTDTQY
TRBJ2-1,TRBV19,ASSIGQGVAYNEQF
TRBJ2-1,TRBV6-6,ASSPGQGEGREQF
TRBJ1-1,TRBV2,ASSRQGSSQQGAF
TRBJ2-6,TRBV2,ASSSGGPGANVLT
TRBJ2-3,TRBV7-3,ASSPHGLSTDTQY
TRBJ1-2,TRBV4-1,ASSQEVTANYGYT
TRBJ1-4,TRBV5-1,ASSSNRALNEKLF
TRBJ2-7,TRBV5-5,ASSLNSGYEQY
TRBJ1-6,TRBV5-1,ASSPRTGGSPLH
TRBJ2-3,TRBV5-4,ASSSLVDTQY
TRBJ1-2,TRBV6-6,ASRNRTGAQKGGYT
TRBJ2-7,TRBV5-1,ASSSDGWNSYEQY
TRBJ1-2,TRBV27,ASSSGPGTGFYGYT
TRBJ2-3,TRBV6-1,ASSERLAGHTDTQY
TRBJ1-1,TRBV7-2,ASSFGRWEAF
TRBJ1-5,TRBV23-1,ASSQRDTPGYSNQPQH
TRBJ2-3,TRBV19,ASSLAGTGYTDTQY
TRBJ2-2,TRBV7-9,ASSLYPTGVGELF
TRBJ2-3,TRBV9,ASSVGTGADTQY
TRBJ1-2,TRBV6-1,ASSEAGGVSYGYT
TRBJ2-3,TRBV6-4,ASSDELGTDTQY
TRBJ1-1,TRBV7-8,ASSSRIDTEAF
TRBJ2-1,TRBV5-4,ASSLSGSYNEQF
TRBJ1-3,TRBV20-1,SASGDSSGNTIY
TRBJ2-3,TRBV5-6,ASSGTVRVGDTQY
TRBJ2-3,TRBV11-2,ASSLDRGETDTQY
TRBJ2-3,TRBV5-1,ASSLATDTQY
TRBJ1-3,TRBV6-4,ASGRQGAIGNTIY
TRBJ1-3,TRBV3-1/TRBV3-2,ASSGGIYSGNTIY
TRBJ2-7,TRBV19,ASSIRGSSSSYEQY
TRBJ1-5,TRBV15,ATSAGSNQPQH
TRBJ1-3,TRBV11-2,ASSLWGQLSGNTIY
TRBJ1-1,TRBV12-3/TRBV12-4,ASSLYTTEAF